This is a list of T cell receptor beta chains from one sample in a study of blood T cell repertoires in COVID-19. Assay: immunoSEQ multiplex PCR; the TCRdb copy retains only in-frame clones and omits some. The profile shows over 200,000 clones, around 80% of them singletons. The sequencing sample was made of peripheral blood. The receptor source for this set is a man between 40 and 49 years old with active or convalescent COVID-19. CDR3s include the opening cysteine and the closing phenylalanine or tryptophan.

V gene	J gene	CDR3 protein
TRBV7-6	TRBJ1-1	CASSLEGQGEAFF
TRBV2	TRBJ2-7	CASSVEGYEQYF
TRBV9	TRBJ2-2	CASSVVGQPTGELFF
TRBV23-1	TRBJ2-7	CASSQCCGQGVSASYEQYF
TRBV3-1/TRBV3-2	TRBJ1-3	CASSHDRDRISGNTIYF
TRBV5-4	TRBJ2-2	CASSLAQTVTGELFF
TRBV4-2	TRBJ2-3	CASSQVALTDTQYF
TRBV19	TRBJ1-2	CASRATGALGARNYGYTF
TRBV10-3	TRBJ1-1	CAISELGQSYEAFF
TRBV18	TRBJ1-1	CASSAGTTTNTEAFF
TRBV30	TRBJ1-1	CAWKGTENTEAFF
TRBV29-1	TRBJ2-1	CSVTGLLDEQFF
TRBV7-6	TRBJ2-5	CASSWIAGGQETQYF
TRBV4-1	TRBJ1-4	CASSQARVTNEKLFF
TRBV6-4	TRBJ1-1	CASSETVNTEAFF
TRBV30	TRBJ2-7	CAWSVGTGGYF
TRBV24-1	TRBJ2-1	CATSDSRRGRGGGEQFF
TRBV28	TRBJ1-2	CASSTAGGYGYTF
TRBV2	TRBJ2-1	CASSPRVSSYNEQFF
TRBV7-3	TRBJ2-6	CASSFNRVSGANVLTF
TRBV18	TRBJ1-1	CASLPGTGGLHTEAFF
TRBV5-1	TRBJ2-7	CASSLGSGDYEQYF
TRBV7-9	TRBJ2-3	CASSRGGTTDTQYF
TRBV2	TRBJ2-5	CASTRGAQETQYF
TRBV6-5	TRBJ2-1	CASKLTGSSYNEQFF
TRBV3-1/TRBV3-2	TRBJ2-6	CASSQEAGANVLTF
TRBV30	TRBJ1-6	CAWSVQGGSSPLHF
TRBV11-3	TRBJ2-7	CASSLALTGIGQYF
TRBV6-1	TRBJ2-1	CASSETLGEQFF
TRBV5-1	TRBJ1-1	CASSPIQGADTEAFF
TRBV27	TRBJ2-3	CASSFLGTSGGDDTQYF
TRBV12-3/TRBV12-4	TRBJ2-1	CASSLRETEQFF
TRBV29-1	TRBJ2-3	CSVEAGARTDTQYF
TRBV9	TRBJ2-1	CASSEGVAYAYNEQFF
TRBV2	TRBJ1-5	CASSESLNSNQPQHF
TRBV5-5	TRBJ2-5	CASSLGPVAGIMPETQYF
TRBV24-1	TRBJ2-1	CATSDSGTGNWNEQFF
TRBV19	TRBJ2-3	CASSIGGRALDTQYF
TRBV2	TRBJ2-7	CASTLEGLAYEQYF
TRBV3-1/TRBV3-2	TRBJ1-2	CASKGGGRGANYGYTF
TRBV15	TRBJ2-7	CATSRDPATGTEQYF
TRBV27	TRBJ1-6	CASSLGPASSPLHF
TRBV14	TRBJ2-1	CASSQVPQGKQFF
TRBV6-4	TRBJ1-1	CAGGDAYTLNTEAFF
TRBV11-3	TRBJ2-1	CASSLRPSGEQADEQFF
TRBV12-5	TRBJ2-1	CASGFSGGGNEQFF
TRBV19	TRBJ2-2	CATPGHTNTGELFF
TRBV29-1	TRBJ2-7	CSVLTRVYEQYF
TRBV5-1	TRBJ2-5	CASSLGGTGDIAQETQYF
TRBV7-9	TRBJ2-7	CASSPREGGYEQYF
TRBV14	TRBJ1-2	CASSPAGPYGYTF
TRBV6-5	TRBJ1-1	CASSSPTAEAFF
TRBV4-3	TRBJ1-1	CASTRQGDTEAFF
TRBV11-2	TRBJ1-3	CASSPRQGTRNTIYF
TRBV24-1	TRBJ2-2	CATNRANTGELFF
TRBV11-3	TRBJ2-7	CASTSDTAYEQYF
TRBV7-7	TRBJ2-1	CASSFGLAGVNEQFF
TRBV10-3	TRBJ1-2	CATWPGTGEIDGYTF
TRBV4-1	TRBJ2-1	CASSQGLAGEHFF
TRBV14	TRBJ2-1	CASSQVLEQFF